A selection of T cell receptor beta chains follows, all from one sample in a study of blood T cells in healthy people across ages. TCRdb reprocessed the 5' RACE reads with MiXCR, giving one entry per CDR3 protein. Of about 900,000 distinct CDR3 sequences in the sample, 55% to 65% were seen once. The material sequenced was blood. These receptors all come from a man aged 30 to 39 in good health. CDR3s include the opening cysteine and the closing phenylalanine or tryptophan. The D gene is left open where the match is weak. Clone size is given for some rows only: seen once, a few or many times, or a class if the clone is expanded.

abundance: NA
j_gene: TRBJ2-7
d_gene: NA
v_gene: TRBV6-2/TRBV6-3
CDR3aa: CASRPPGRPYEQYF
CDR3nt: TGTGCCAGCAGACCACCGGGAAGACCCTACGAGCAGTACTTC

abundance: NA
j_gene: TRBJ2-7
d_gene: NA
v_gene: TRBV28
CDR3aa: CASRESRGPYEQYF
CDR3nt: TGTGCCAGCAGAGAATCCCGGGGGCCCTACGAGCAGTACTTC

abundance: NA
j_gene: TRBJ2-7
d_gene: NA
v_gene: TRBV12-3/TRBV12-4
CDR3aa: CASSLLSEREQYF
CDR3nt: TGTGCCAGCAGTTTGTTGTCCGAGAGGGAGCAGTACTTC

abundance: few
j_gene: TRBJ2-5
d_gene: NA
v_gene: TRBV12-3/TRBV12-4
CDR3aa: CASSFGGPQETQYF
CDR3nt: TGTGCCAGCAGTTTCGGGGGCCCACAAGAGACCCAGTACTTC

abundance: NA
j_gene: TRBJ1-2
d_gene: NA
v_gene: TRBV9
CDR3aa: CASSVGNGNGYTF
CDR3nt: TGTGCCAGCAGCGTAGGGAACGGTAATGGCTACACCTTC

abundance: once
j_gene: TRBJ2-7
d_gene: NA
v_gene: TRBV29-1
CDR3aa: CSVGGTRYEQYF
CDR3nt: TGCAGCGTTGGAGGCACCCGGTACGAGCAGTACTTC

abundance: NA
j_gene: TRBJ1-5
d_gene: NA
v_gene: TRBV12-3/TRBV12-4
CDR3aa: CASSRSGPQHF
CDR3nt: TGTGCCAGCAGTCGCTCGGGACCCCAGCATTTT

abundance: few
j_gene: TRBJ1-4
d_gene: NA
v_gene: TRBV4-1
CDR3aa: CASSQDGKLFF
CDR3nt: TGCGCCAGCAGCCAAGACGGAAAATTGTTTTTT

abundance: NA
j_gene: TRBJ2-1
d_gene: TRBD1
v_gene: TRBV6-5
CDR3aa: CASSPRGYYNEQFF
CDR3nt: TGTGCCAGCAGCCCCAGGGGGTACTACAATGAGCAGTTCTTC

abundance: NA
j_gene: TRBJ2-5
d_gene: NA
v_gene: TRBV10-3
CDR3aa: CAISVGALETQYF
CDR3nt: TGTGCCATCAGTGTGGGAGCGTTGGAGACCCAGTACTTC

abundance: few
j_gene: TRBJ2-7
d_gene: TRBD1
v_gene: TRBV4-2
CDR3aa: CASSQARTGSEQYF
CDR3nt: TGTGCCAGCAGCCAAGCCCGGACAGGGAGCGAGCAGTACTTC

abundance: few
j_gene: TRBJ2-1
d_gene: TRBD2
v_gene: TRBV7-2
CDR3aa: CASSLARTSGGSSYNEQFF
CDR3nt: TGTGCCAGCAGCTTAGCCCGGACTAGCGGGGGGAGCTCCTACAATGAGCAGTTCTTC

abundance: few
j_gene: TRBJ2-1
d_gene: NA
v_gene: TRBV29-1
CDR3aa: CSVGGGGKNEQFF
CDR3nt: TGCAGCGTTGGTGGCGGGGGCAAAAATGAGCAGTTCTTC

abundance: few
j_gene: TRBJ1-2
d_gene: NA
v_gene: TRBV20-1
CDR3aa: CSARDVGGQAIETNYGYTF
CDR3nt: TGCAGTGCTAGAGATGTTGGGGGGCAGGCGATAGAAACTAACTATGGCTACACCTTC

abundance: NA
j_gene: TRBJ2-7
d_gene: NA
v_gene: TRBV20-1
CDR3aa: CSARGFRAGSSYEQYF
CDR3nt: TGCAGTGCTAGAGGGTTCCGGGCAGGGAGCTCCTACGAGCAGTACTTC

abundance: NA
j_gene: TRBJ2-7
d_gene: TRBD2
v_gene: TRBV12-3/TRBV12-4
CDR3aa: CASSFGGGLTYEQYF
CDR3nt: TGTGCCAGCAGTTTCGGCGGGGGGCTCACCTACGAGCAGTACTTC

abundance: NA
j_gene: TRBJ2-5
d_gene: TRBD2
v_gene: TRBV12-3/TRBV12-4
CDR3aa: CASSLGTSGIQETQYF
CDR3nt: TGTGCCAGCAGTTTGGGGACTAGCGGGATACAAGAGACCCAGTACTTC

abundance: NA
j_gene: TRBJ2-5
d_gene: NA
v_gene: TRBV7-9
CDR3aa: CASSIMGGETQYF
CDR3nt: TGTGCCAGCAGCATTATGGGGGGCGAGACCCAGTACTTC

abundance: NA
j_gene: TRBJ2-3
d_gene: NA
v_gene: TRBV19
CDR3aa: CASSMERPTDTQYF
CDR3nt: TGTGCCAGTAGTATGGAGAGACCCACAGATACGCAGTATTTT

abundance: NA
j_gene: TRBJ1-1
d_gene: TRBD1
v_gene: TRBV20-1
CDR3aa: CSGDRGTEAFF
CDR3nt: TGCAGTGGAGACAGGGGCACTGAAGCTTTCTTT

abundance: few
j_gene: TRBJ1-6
d_gene: NA
v_gene: TRBV20-1
CDR3aa: CSARTGHGDSPLHF
CDR3nt: TGCAGTGCTAGAACGGGACACGGGGATTCACCCCTCCACTTT

abundance: NA
j_gene: TRBJ2-2
d_gene: TRBD2
v_gene: TRBV4-3
CDR3aa: CASSPRGLAGGRFTGELFF
CDR3nt: TGCGCCAGCAGCCCCCGAGGACTAGCGGGGGGGCGGTTCACCGGGGAGCTGTTTTTT

abundance: NA
j_gene: TRBJ2-7
d_gene: TRBD1
v_gene: TRBV7-9
CDR3aa: CATLGTGGSEQYF
CDR3nt: TGTGCCACCCTCGGGACAGGGGGCTCCGAGCAGTACTTC

abundance: NA
j_gene: TRBJ2-5
d_gene: NA
v_gene: TRBV13
CDR3aa: CASSPRLSQETQYF
CDR3nt: TGTGCCAGCAGCCCCCGACTATCCCAAGAGACCCAGTACTTC

abundance: few
j_gene: TRBJ2-2
d_gene: TRBD1
v_gene: TRBV4-3
CDR3aa: CASSVKTGGGTGELFF
CDR3nt: TGCGCCAGCAGCGTCAAAACAGGGGGCGGCACCGGGGAGCTGTTTTTT

abundance: many
j_gene: TRBJ2-5
d_gene: NA
v_gene: TRBV5-1
CDR3aa: CASSAYQETQYF
CDR3nt: TGCGCCAGCAGCGCATACCAAGAGACCCAGTACTTC

abundance: NA
j_gene: TRBJ2-1
d_gene: NA
v_gene: TRBV7-8
CDR3aa: CASSLLTGTGPYNEQFF
CDR3nt: TGTGCCAGCAGCTTACTGACCGGGACGGGTCCTTACAATGAGCAGTTCTTC

abundance: NA
j_gene: TRBJ2-7
d_gene: NA
v_gene: TRBV7-2
CDR3aa: CASSPRTGQACEQYF
CDR3nt: TGTGCCAGCAGCCCCCGTACCGGGCAGGCGTGCGAGCAGTACTTC

abundance: NA
j_gene: TRBJ1-4
d_gene: TRBD1
v_gene: TRBV5-5
CDR3aa: CASSLGPTGAREKLFF
CDR3nt: TGTGCCAGCAGCTTGGGACCGACAGGGGCGAGGGAAAAACTGTTTTTT

abundance: once
j_gene: TRBJ2-1
d_gene: NA
v_gene: TRBV7-9
CDR3aa: CASSSSRRGLSSYNGQFF
CDR3nt: TGTGCCAGCAGCTCGTCCCGGAGGGGGCTCTCCTCCTACAATGGGCAGTTCTTC

abundance: NA
j_gene: TRBJ2-2
d_gene: TRBD2
v_gene: TRBV19
CDR3aa: CASTAGGIIGELFF
CDR3nt: TGTGCCAGTACCGCGGGGGGGATCATCGGGGAGCTGTTTTTT

abundance: once
j_gene: TRBJ2-5
d_gene: TRBD2
v_gene: TRBV10-3
CDR3aa: CAIRGLTSEEETQYF
CDR3nt: TGTGCCATCAGGGGGCTGACTAGCGAGGAAGAGACCCAGTACTTC

abundance: NA
j_gene: TRBJ2-1
d_gene: NA
v_gene: TRBV6-5
CDR3aa: CASSYSRPDLGYNEQFF
CDR3nt: TGTGCCAGCAGTTACTCCAGACCGGACCTCGGTTACAATGAGCAGTTCTTC

abundance: NA
j_gene: TRBJ2-1
d_gene: TRBD1
v_gene: TRBV5-1
CDR3aa: CASRSGTDSYNEQFF
CDR3nt: TGCGCCAGCAGATCCGGGACAGACTCCTACAATGAGCAGTTCTTC

abundance: NA
j_gene: TRBJ2-1
d_gene: NA
v_gene: TRBV7-3
CDR3aa: CASSFEIGFGEQFF
CDR3nt: TGTGCCAGCAGCTTCGAGATCGGGTTTGGTGAGCAGTTCTTC

abundance: few
j_gene: TRBJ2-1
d_gene: NA
v_gene: TRBV21-1
CDR3aa: CASSSGQLLYNEQFF
CDR3nt: TGTGCCAGCAGCTCGGGACAGCTCCTCTACAATGAGCAGTTCTTC

abundance: NA
j_gene: TRBJ1-2
d_gene: NA
v_gene: TRBV13
CDR3aa: CASSPRAYGYTF
CDR3nt: TGTGCCAGCAGCCCTCGGGCCTATGGCTACACCTTC

abundance: few
j_gene: TRBJ2-5
d_gene: TRBD2
v_gene: TRBV9
CDR3aa: CASSAGTSGVETQYF
CDR3nt: TGTGCCAGCAGCGCCGGGACTAGCGGGGTAGAGACCCAGTACTTC

abundance: NA
j_gene: TRBJ1-2
d_gene: NA
v_gene: TRBV6-6
CDR3aa: CASSYLDLGHGYTF
CDR3nt: TGTGCCAGCAGTTACCTGGACCTAGGGCATGGCTACACCTTT

abundance: few
j_gene: TRBJ1-5
d_gene: TRBD1
v_gene: TRBV6-2/TRBV6-3
CDR3aa: CASSSPTGGNQPQHF
CDR3nt: TGTGCCAGCAGTTCTCCGACAGGGGGGAATCAGCCCCAGCATTTT

abundance: NA
j_gene: TRBJ2-5
d_gene: NA
v_gene: TRBV4-1
CDR3aa: CASSQEPTPQETQYF
CDR3nt: TGCGCCAGCAGCCAAGAACCGACACCCCAAGAGACCCAGTACTTC

abundance: NA
j_gene: TRBJ2-3
d_gene: NA
v_gene: TRBV7-9
CDR3aa: CASFDRRTDTQYF
CDR3nt: TGTGCCAGCTTTGACAGGCGCACAGATACGCAGTATTTT